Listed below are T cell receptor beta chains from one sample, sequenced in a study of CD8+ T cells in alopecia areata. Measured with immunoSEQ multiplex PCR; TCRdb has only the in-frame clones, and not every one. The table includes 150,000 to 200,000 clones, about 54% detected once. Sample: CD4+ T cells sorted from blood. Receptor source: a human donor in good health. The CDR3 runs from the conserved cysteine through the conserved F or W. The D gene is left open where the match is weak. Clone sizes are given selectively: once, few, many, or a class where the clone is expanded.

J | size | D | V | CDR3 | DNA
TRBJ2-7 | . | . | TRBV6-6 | CASSYSSYEQYF | TGTGCCAGCAGTTACTCGTCCTACGAGCAGTACTTC
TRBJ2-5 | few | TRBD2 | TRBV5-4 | CASSRKAGVATQYF | TGTGCCAGCAGCAGAAAGGCGGGAGTCGCGACCCAGTACTTC
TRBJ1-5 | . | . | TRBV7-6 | CASSAYSNQPQHF | TGTGCCAGCAGCGCTTATAGCAATCAGCCCCAGCATTTT
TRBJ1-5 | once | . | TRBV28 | CASSRGGAQPQHF | TGTGCCAGCAGCCGGGGGGGTGCCCAGCCCCAGCATTTT
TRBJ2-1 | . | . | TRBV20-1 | CSAGPYNEQFF | TGCAGTGCTGGCCCATACAATGAGCAGTTCTTC
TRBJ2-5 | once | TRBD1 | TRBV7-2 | CASSLAGTDAETQYF | TGTGCCAGCAGCTTAGCCGGGACAGACGCTGAGACCCAGTACTTC
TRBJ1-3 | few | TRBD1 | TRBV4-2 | CASSYRQGNAGNTIYF | TGTGCCAGCAGCTACCGACAGGGAAATGCTGGAAACACCATATATTTT
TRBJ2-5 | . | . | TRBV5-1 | CASRVSQETQYF | TGCGCCAGCAGGGTGTCACAGGAGACCCAGTACTTC
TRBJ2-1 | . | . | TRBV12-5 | CASSGTEQFF | TGTGCTAGTAGTGGAACTGAGCAGTTCTTC
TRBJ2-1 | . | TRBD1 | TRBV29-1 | CSVGTGQGTEQFF | TGCAGCGTTGGGACTGGACAGGGTACTGAGCAGTTCTTC
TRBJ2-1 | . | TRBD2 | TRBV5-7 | CASSFPGLAGANGYNEQFF | TGTGCCAGCAGCTTCCCGGGGCTAGCGGGCGCGAACGGGTACAATGAGCAGTTCTTC
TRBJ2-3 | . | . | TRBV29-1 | CSVEQFLTDTQYF | TGCAGCGTTGAACAGTTCCTCACAGATACGCAGTATTTT
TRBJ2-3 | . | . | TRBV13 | CASSLEPEPGDTQYF | TGTGCCAGCAGCTTAGAGCCGGAACCTGGGGATACGCAGTATTTT
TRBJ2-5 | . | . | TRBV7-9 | CASSVTGETQYF | TGTGCCAGCAGCGTAACCGGTGAGACCCAGTACTTC
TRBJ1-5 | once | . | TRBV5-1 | CASSLGGWNQPQHF | TGCGCCAGCAGCTTGGGAGGGTGGAATCAGCCCCAGCATTTT
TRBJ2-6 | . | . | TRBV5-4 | CASSFPGAGANVLTF | TGTGCCAGCAGCTTTCCCGGGGCTGGGGCCAACGTCCTGACTTTC
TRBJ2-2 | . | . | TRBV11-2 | CASSLVGSGDGELFF | TGTGCCAGCAGCTTAGTGGGCAGTGGGGACGGGGAGCTGTTTTTT
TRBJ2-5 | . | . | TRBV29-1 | CSVRLVRQETQYF | TGCAGCGTCCGACTAGTTCGACAAGAGACCCAGTACTTC
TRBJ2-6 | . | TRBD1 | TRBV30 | CACLAGQGLSGANVLTF | TGTGCCTGTCTTGCGGGACAGGGACTATCGGGGGCCAACGTCCTGACTTTC
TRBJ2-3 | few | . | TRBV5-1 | CASSDRASTDTQYF | TGCGCCAGCAGCGACAGAGCTAGCACAGATACGCAGTATTTT
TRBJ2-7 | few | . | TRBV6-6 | CASRGEDEQYF | TGTGCCAGCAGAGGGGAAGACGAGCAGTACTTC
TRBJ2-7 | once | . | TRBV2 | CASRGDSYEQYF | TGTGCCAGCAGAGGGGATTCCTACGAGCAGTACTTC
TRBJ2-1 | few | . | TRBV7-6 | CASSFQDSYNEQFF | TGTGCCAGCAGCTTCCAGGACTCCTACAATGAGCAGTTCTTC
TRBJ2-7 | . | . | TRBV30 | CAWNRFGSYEQYF | TGTGCCTGGAATCGGTTCGGCTCCTACGAGCAGTACTTC
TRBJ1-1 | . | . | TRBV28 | CASIVVGDKEAFF | TGTGCCAGCATCGTGGTAGGAGATAAGGAAGCTTTCTTT
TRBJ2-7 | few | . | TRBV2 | CASRELGTSDEQYF | TGTGCCAGCAGAGAACTCGGGACATCGGACGAGCAGTACTTC
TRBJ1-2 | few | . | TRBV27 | CASSLKGGRGYTF | TGTGCCAGCAGTTTAAAGGGGGGTCGGGGCTACACCTTC
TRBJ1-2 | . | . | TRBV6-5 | CASSTHRDVNYGYTF | TGTGCCAGCAGCACACACCGGGACGTCAACTATGGCTACACCTTC
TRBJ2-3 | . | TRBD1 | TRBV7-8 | CASSHTGAGTDTQYF | TGTGCCAGCAGCCACACAGGGGCAGGCACAGATACGCAGTATTTT